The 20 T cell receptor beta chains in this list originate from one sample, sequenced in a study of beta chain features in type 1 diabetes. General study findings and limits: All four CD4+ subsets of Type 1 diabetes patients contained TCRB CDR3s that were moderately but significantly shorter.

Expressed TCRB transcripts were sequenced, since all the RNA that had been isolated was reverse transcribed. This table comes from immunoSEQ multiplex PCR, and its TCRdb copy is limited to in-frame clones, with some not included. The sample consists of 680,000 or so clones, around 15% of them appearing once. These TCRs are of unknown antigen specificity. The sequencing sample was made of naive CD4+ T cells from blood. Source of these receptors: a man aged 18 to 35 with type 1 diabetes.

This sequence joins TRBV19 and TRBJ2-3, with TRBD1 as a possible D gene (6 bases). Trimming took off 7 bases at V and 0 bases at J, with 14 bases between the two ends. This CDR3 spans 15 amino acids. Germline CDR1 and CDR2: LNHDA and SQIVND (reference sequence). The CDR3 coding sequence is TGTGCCAGTATCCCAGGGGACACTAGCACAGATACGCAGTATTTT. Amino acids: CASIPGDTSTDTQYF.

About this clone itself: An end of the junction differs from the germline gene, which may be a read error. The CDR3 DNA follows: TGCGCCAGCAGCCAAGGATGGACAGTCTATGGCTACACCTTC. This codes for CASSQGWTVYGYTF. The chain joins TRBV7-9 to TRBJ1-2; D is possibly TRBD1 (6 bases). Germline V gene sequence: CDR1 SEHNR, CDR2 FQNEAQ (reference sequence). The CDR3 has 14 amino acids.

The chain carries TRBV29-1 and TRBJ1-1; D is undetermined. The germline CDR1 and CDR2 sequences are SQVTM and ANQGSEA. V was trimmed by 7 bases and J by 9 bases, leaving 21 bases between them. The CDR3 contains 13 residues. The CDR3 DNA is TGCAGCGCCGACCCGGGAGGAAGGGATCAAGCTTTCTTT. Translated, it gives CSADPGGRDQAFF.

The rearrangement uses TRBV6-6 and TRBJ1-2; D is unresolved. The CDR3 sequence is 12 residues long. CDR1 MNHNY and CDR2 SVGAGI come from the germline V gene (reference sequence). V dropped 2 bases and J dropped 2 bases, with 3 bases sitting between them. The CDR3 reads CASSYDNYGYTF. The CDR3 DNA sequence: TGTGCCAGCAGTTACGACAACTATGGCTACACCTTC.

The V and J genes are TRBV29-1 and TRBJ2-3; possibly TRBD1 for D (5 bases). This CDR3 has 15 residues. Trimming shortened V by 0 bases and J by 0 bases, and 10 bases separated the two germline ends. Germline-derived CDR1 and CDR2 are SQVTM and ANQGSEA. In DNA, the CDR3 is TGCAGCGTTGAAGACCACAGGAGTAGCACAGATACGCAGTATTTT. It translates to CSVEDHRSSTDTQYF.

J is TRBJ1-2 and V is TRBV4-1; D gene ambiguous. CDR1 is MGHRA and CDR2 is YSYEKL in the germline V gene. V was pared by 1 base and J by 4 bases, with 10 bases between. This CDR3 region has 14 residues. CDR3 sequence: CASSQAQNTYGYTF. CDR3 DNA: TGCGCCAGCAGCCAAGCACAGAATACCTATGGCTACACCTTC.

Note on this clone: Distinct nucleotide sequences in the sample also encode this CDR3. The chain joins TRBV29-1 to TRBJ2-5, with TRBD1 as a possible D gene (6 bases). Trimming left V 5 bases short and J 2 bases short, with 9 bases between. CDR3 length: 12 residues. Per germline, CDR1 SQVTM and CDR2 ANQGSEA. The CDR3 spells CSVRQGQETQYF. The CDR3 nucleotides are TGCAGCGTTAGGCAGGGGCAAGAGACCCAGTACTTC.

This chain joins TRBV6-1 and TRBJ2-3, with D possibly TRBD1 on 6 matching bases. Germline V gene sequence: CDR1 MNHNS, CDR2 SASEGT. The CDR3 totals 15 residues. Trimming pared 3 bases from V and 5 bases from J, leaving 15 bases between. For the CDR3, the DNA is TGTGCCAGCAGTGAGTTGGCAGGGACAAAAGATACGCAGTATTTT. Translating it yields CASSELAGTKDTQYF.

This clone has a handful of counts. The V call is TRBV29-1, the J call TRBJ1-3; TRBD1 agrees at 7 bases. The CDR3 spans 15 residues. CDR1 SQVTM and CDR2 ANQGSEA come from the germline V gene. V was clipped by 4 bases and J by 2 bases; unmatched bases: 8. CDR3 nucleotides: TGCAGCGTTGTTGACAGGGCGTGGGCTGGAAACACCATATATTTT. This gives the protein CSVVDRAWAGNTIYF.

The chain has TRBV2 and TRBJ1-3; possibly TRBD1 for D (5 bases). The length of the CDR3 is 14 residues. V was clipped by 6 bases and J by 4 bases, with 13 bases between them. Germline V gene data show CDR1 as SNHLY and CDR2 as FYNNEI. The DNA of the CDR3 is TGTGCCAGCAGACAGGCTTCCGCGGGAAACACCATATATTTT. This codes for CASRQASAGNTIYF.

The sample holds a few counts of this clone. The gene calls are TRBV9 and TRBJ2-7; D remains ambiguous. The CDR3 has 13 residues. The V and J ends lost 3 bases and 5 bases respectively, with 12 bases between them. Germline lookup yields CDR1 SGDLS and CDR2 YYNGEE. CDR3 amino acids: CASSESIGNEQYF. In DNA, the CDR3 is TGTGCCAGCAGCGAGTCCATTGGGAACGAGCAGTACTTC.

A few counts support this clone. The CDR3 region is CASSHRALNTEAFF. CDR3 nucleotide sequence: TGTGCCAGCAGTCACAGGGCTCTGAACACTGAAGCTTTCTTT. The chain combines TRBV28 with TRBJ1-1; the D gene is possibly TRBD1 (6 bases). This CDR3 region has 14 residues. Trimming removed 5 bases at V and 0 bases at J, with 10 bases between. The germline V gene encodes CDR1 MDHEN and CDR2 SYDVKM.

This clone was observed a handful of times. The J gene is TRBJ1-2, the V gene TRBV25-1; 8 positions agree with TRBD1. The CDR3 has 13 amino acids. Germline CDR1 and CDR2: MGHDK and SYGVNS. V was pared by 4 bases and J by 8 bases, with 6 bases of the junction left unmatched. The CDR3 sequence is CASSAQGAGGYTF. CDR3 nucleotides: TGTGCCAGCAGTGCGCAGGGGGCCGGAGGCTACACCTTC.

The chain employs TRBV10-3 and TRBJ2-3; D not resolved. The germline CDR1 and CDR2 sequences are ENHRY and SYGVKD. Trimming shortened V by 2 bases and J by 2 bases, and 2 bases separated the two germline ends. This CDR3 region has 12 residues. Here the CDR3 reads CAISETTDTQYF. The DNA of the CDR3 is TGTGCCATCAGTGAGACCACAGATACGCAGTATTTT.

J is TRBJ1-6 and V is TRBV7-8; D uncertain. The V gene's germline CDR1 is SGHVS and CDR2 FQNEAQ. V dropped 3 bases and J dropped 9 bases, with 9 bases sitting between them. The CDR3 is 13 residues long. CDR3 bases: TGTGCCAGCAGCTTGCCAGTTGGTTCACCCCTCCACTTT. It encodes CASSLPVGSPLHF. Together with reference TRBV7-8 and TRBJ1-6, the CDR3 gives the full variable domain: GAGVSQSPRYKVAKRGQDVALRCDPISGHVSLFWYQQALGQGPEFLTYFQNEAQLDKSGLPSDRFFAERPEGSVSTLKIQRTQQEDSAVYLCASSLPVGSPLHFGNGTRLTVT.

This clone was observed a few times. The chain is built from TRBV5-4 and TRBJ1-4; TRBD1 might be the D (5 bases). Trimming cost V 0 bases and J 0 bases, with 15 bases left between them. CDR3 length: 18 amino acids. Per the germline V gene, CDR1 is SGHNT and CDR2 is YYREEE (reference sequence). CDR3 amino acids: CASSLGGAVVATNEKLFF. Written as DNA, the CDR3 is TGTGCCAGCAGCTTGGGCGGGGCCGTCGTAGCAACTAATGAAAAACTGTTTTTT.

The CDR3 bases are TGTGCCAGCAGTTACTCGGTTGTATCAGGTGGAAACACCATATATTTT. Amino acids: CASSYSVVSGGNTIYF. This chain joins TRBV6-6 and TRBJ1-3; unclear D gene. The germline V gene encodes CDR1 MNHNY and CDR2 SVGAGI (reference sequence). The CDR3 consists of 16 residues. Trimming left V 0 bases short and J 3 bases short, with 12 bases between.

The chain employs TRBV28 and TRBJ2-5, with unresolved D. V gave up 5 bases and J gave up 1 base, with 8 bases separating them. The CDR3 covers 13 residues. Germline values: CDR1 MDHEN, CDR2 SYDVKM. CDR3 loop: CASSVLSQETQYF. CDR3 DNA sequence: TGTGCCAGCAGTGTATTGAGCCAAGAGACCCAGTACTTC. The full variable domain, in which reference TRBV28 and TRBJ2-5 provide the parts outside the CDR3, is DVKVTQSSRYLVKRTGEKVFLECVQDMDHENMFWYRQDPGLGLRLIYFSYDVKMKEKGDIPEGYSVSREKKERFSLILESASTNQTSMYLCASSVLSQETQYFGPGTRLLVL.

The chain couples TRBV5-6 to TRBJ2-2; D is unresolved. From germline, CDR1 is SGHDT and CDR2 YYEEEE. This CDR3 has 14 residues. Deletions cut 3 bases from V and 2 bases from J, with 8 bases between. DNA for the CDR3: TGTGCCAGCAGCTGGTGGTCTAACACCGGGGAGCTGTTTTTT. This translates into CASSWWSNTGELFF.

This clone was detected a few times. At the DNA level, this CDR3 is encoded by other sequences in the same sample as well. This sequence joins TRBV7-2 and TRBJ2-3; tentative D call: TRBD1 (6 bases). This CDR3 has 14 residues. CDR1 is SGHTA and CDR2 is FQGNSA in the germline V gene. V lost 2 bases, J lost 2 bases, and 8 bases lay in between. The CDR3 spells CASSLRGSTDTQYF. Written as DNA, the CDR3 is TGTGCCAGCAGCTTAAGGGGGTCCACAGATACGCAGTATTTT.